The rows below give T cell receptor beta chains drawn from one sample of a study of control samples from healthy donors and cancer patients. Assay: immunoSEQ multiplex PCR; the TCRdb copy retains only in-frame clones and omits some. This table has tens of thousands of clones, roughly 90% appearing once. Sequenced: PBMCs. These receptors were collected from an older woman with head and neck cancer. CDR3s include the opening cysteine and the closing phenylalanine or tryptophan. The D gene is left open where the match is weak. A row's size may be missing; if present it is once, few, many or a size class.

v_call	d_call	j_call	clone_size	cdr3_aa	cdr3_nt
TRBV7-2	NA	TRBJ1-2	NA	CASSPVRVQPGGYTF	TGTGCCAGCAGCCCCGTCCGGGTCCAACCGGGAGGCTACACCTTC
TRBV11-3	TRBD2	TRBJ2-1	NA	CASSLSSGPYNEQFF	TGTGCCAGCAGCTTATCTAGCGGGCCTTACAATGAGCAGTTCTTC
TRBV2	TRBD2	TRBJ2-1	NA	CASSVGTSSYNEQFF	TGTGCCAGCAGTGTTGGGACTAGCTCCTACAATGAGCAGTTCTTC
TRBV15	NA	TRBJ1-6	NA	CATSRDNLWAGSGSPLHF	TGTGCCACCAGCAGAGATAATTTGTGGGCAGGGAGTGGTTCACCCCTCCACTTT
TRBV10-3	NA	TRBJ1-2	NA	CAISVVGGNGYTF	TGTGCCATCAGTGTTGTAGGGGGAAATGGCTACACCTTC
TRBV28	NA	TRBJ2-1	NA	CASSFVGPAGRFYNEQFF	TGTGCCAGCAGTTTCGTTGGCCCGGCCGGTAGGTTCTACAATGAGCAGTTCTTC
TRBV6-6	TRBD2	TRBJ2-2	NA	CARVRLAGGRTGELFF	TGTGCCAGGGTAAGACTAGCGGGAGGAAGGACCGGGGAGCTGTTTTTT
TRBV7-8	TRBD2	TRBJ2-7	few	CASSSRRTGLAGPQPLYEQYF	TGTGCCAGCAGCTCGCGTCGAACGGGACTAGCGGGACCTCAACCCCTCTACGAGCAGTACTTC
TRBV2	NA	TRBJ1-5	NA	CASRGNGNQPQHF	TGTGCCAGCAGGGGAAACGGCAATCAGCCCCAGCATTTT
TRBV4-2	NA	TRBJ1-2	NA	CASSQSPGQDYGYTF	TGTGCCAGCAGCCAAAGTCCGGGACAAGACTATGGCTACACCTTC
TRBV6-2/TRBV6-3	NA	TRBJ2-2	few	CASSKDNSANTGELFF	TGTGCCAGCAGCAAGGACAATTCCGCGAACACCGGGGAGCTGTTTTTT
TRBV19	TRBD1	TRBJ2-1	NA	CASSPGTGGGEQFF	TGTGCCAGTAGCCCCGGGACAGGGGGCGGTGAGCAGTTCTTC